Listed here are 21 T cell receptor beta chains from one sample, sequenced in a study of cytomegalovirus exposure and HLA in healthy donors. Amplification used 60 Vbeta primers and 13 Jbeta primers. Some clones are missing from TCRdb's copy, which holds only in-frame ones; the method was immunoSEQ multiplex PCR. The table has about 140,000 clones, around 80% seen once. The source material was PBMCs. The source is a man between 18 and 35 years old in good health and CMV-seropositive.

This clone was counted a single time. The rearrangement uses TRBV4-1 and TRBJ2-7; no clear D gene. Trimming stripped 1 base from V and 2 bases from J, with 9 bases between. Germline lookup yields CDR1 MGHRA and CDR2 YSYEKL. CDR3 length equals 14 residues. This CDR3 is CASSQGGRTYEQYF. In DNA form, the CDR3 reads TGCGCCAGCAGCCAAGGTGGCAGAACCTACGAGCAGTACTTC.

This clone was detected only a few times. This sequence joins TRBV4-1 and TRBJ1-4; D might be TRBD1 (6 bases). In germline, CDR1 is MGHRA, CDR2 YSYEKL. V lost 1 base to trimming and J lost 7 bases, with 19 bases between them. The CDR3 has 17 residues. The CDR3 here is CASSQVGGAVRSEKLFF. DNA of the CDR3: TGCGCCAGCAGCCAAGTGGGGGGGGCTGTACGGTCTGAAAAACTGTTTTTT.

This clone turned up a few times. V gene TRBV6-5 combines with J gene TRBJ2-7; D may be TRBD1 (6 bases). Trimming left V 5 bases short and J 6 bases short, with 14 bases between. CDR3 length: 13 residues. The germline V gene encodes CDR1 MNHEY and CDR2 SVGAGI. This CDR3 reads CASSPRGGSEQYF. The DNA for the CDR3 is TGTGCCAGCAGTCCTCGAGGGGGAAGCGAGCAGTACTTC.

This sequence joins TRBV9 and TRBJ2-5, with TRBD2 matching 9 bases. The trim removed 0 bases at V and 5 bases at J, leaving 8 bases unmatched. The V gene's germline CDR1 is SGDLS and CDR2 YYNGEE. The CDR3 loop spans 16 amino acids. The CDR3 DNA reads as TGTGCCAGCAGCGTAGTTGCGGGAGGGCCCCTGGAGACCCAGTACTTC. The encoded protein is CASSVVAGGPLETQYF.

The sample holds one count of this clone. The chain has TRBV19 and TRBJ2-1; D remains ambiguous. Trimming pared 7 bases from V and 0 bases from J, leaving 13 bases between. In germline, CDR1 is LNHDA, CDR2 SQIVND (reference sequence). There are 15 residues in the CDR3. The CDR3 here is CASNQITGSYNEQFF. DNA of the CDR3: TGTGCCAGTAACCAAATAACGGGCTCCTACAATGAGCAGTTCTTC.

The chain uses TRBV7-2 and TRBJ2-1; 10 nucleotides agree with TRBD2. Per the germline V gene, CDR1 is SGHTA and CDR2 is FQGNSA. The CDR3 length is 15 residues. The V gene end was trimmed by 3 bases and the J gene end by 4 bases; junction bases not matched to a gene: 3. The CDR3, as DNA: TGTGCCAGCAGCTTTCCTAGCGGGAGTTACAATGAGCAGTTCTTC. Its protein product is CASSFPSGSYNEQFF.

This rearrangement joins TRBV28 to TRBJ2-5; D unresolved. V lost 3 bases, J lost 4 bases, and 3 bases lay in between. Germline lookup yields CDR1 MDHEN and CDR2 SYDVKM. This CDR3 spans 11 amino acids. CDR3 in amino acids: CASSFRETQYF. The CDR3, as DNA: TGTGCCAGCAGTTTCCGAGAGACCCAGTACTTC.

This clone was observed a few times. The rearrangement joins TRBV10-2 to TRBJ2-6; 7 bases map to TRBD1. This CDR3 comprises 18 residues. The junction had 12 bases not matched to a gene; V was cut back by 6 bases and J by 1 base. Germline V gene lookup returns CDR1 WSHSY and CDR2 SAAADI. CDR3 coding DNA: TGCGCCAGCAGGGACAACAGGGGAAGGGCATCTGGGGCCAACGTCCTGACTTTC. Its translation is CASRDNRGRASGANVLTF.

Many counts were recorded for this clone. The chain couples TRBV9 to TRBJ1-3; 7 nucleotides match TRBD1. Germline CDR1 and CDR2: SGDLS and YYNGEE. V lost 4 bases, J lost 6 bases, and 4 bases stayed unmatched. The CDR3 contains 13 residues. CDR3 sequence reads: CASSPGTENTIYF. The CDR3 DNA reads as TGTGCCAGCAGCCCAGGGACAGAAAACACCATATATTTT.

V usage is TRBV5-5 and J usage is TRBJ2-3; the D gene is possibly TRBD2 (6 bases). Germline CDR1 and CDR2: SGHKS and YYEKEE (reference sequence). The length of the CDR3 is 14 residues. Trimming took 4 bases from V and 3 from J, leaving 12 bases between them. The CDR3 nucleotides read TGTGCCAGCAGCCCCGGGACTCTTACAGATACGCAGTATTTT. This sequence encodes CASSPGTLTDTQYF.

V usage is TRBV6-6 and J usage is TRBJ2-1, with D tentatively TRBD1 (5 bases). This CDR3 is 15 amino acids long. CDR1 and CDR2 (germline): MNHNY, SVGAGI (reference sequence). V was clipped by 7 bases and J by 6 bases, with 19 bases between them. The DNA for the CDR3 is TGTGCCAGCACCCAAATAGGGTCAAGGGGCAATGAGCAGTTCTTC. The encoded protein is CASTQIGSRGNEQFF.

The CDR3 spells CASRTGGKRDQPQHF. The DNA for the CDR3 is TGTGCCAGCAGGACAGGGGGCAAGAGGGATCAGCCCCAGCATTTT. The J gene is TRBJ1-5, the V gene TRBV6-6; 10 bases are a match to TRBD1. The CDR3 runs 15 residues. The V segment lost 6 bases and the J segment 5 bases; nucleotides outside the gene matches: 7. From germline, CDR1 is MNHNY and CDR2 SVGAGI (reference sequence).

CDR3 amino acids: CASSQEYRGSTERSGELFF. The CDR3 bases are TGTGCCAGCAGCCAAGAATATAGAGGGAGCACCGAGCGGTCCGGGGAGCTGTTTTTT. V gene TRBV4-2 combines with J gene TRBJ2-2, with a tentative D call TRBD2 (5 bases). The CDR3 covers 19 residues. Trimming cost V 0 bases and J 6 bases, with 23 bases left between them. Germline V CDR1 and CDR2: LGHNA, YNFKEQ.

The chain recombines TRBV5-1 with TRBJ1-1; 8 bases align to TRBD1. CDR1 and CDR2 from the germline V gene are SGHRS and YFSETQ. The V gene end was trimmed by 4 bases and the J gene end by 1 base; junction bases not matched to a gene: 9. The CDR3 loop spans 16 amino acids. DNA for the CDR3: TGCGCCAGCAGCCCCGGGGCAGGGGGCGAGAACACTGAAGCTTTCTTT. As protein: CASSPGAGGENTEAFF.

This clone has a single count. V and J are TRBV5-1 and TRBJ2-1; 15 bases match TRBD2. Germline lookup yields CDR1 SGHRS and CDR2 YFSETQ. CDR3 size: 18 residues. Unmatched junction bases numbered 17, after V lost 7 bases and J lost 9 bases. CDR3: CASDESGTSGRWISEQFF. The CDR3 DNA is TGCGCCAGCGACGAATCCGGGACTAGCGGGAGGTGGATAAGTGAGCAGTTCTTC. The full variable domain, completed using reference TRBV5-1 and TRBJ2-1, is KAGVTQTPRYLIKTRGQQVTLSCSPISGHRSVSWYQQTPGQGLQFLFEYFSETQRNKGNFPGRFSGRQFSNSRSEMNVSTLELGDSALYLCASDESGTSGRWISEQFFGPGTRLTVL.

The sample holds one count of this clone. The chain joins TRBV28 to TRBJ2-1; D unclear. This CDR3 region has 12 residues. Germline V gene data show CDR1 as MDHEN and CDR2 as SYDVKM. V lost 5 bases, J lost 6 bases, and 8 bases lay in between. CDR3 region: CASSPQPNEQFF. For the CDR3, the DNA is TGTGCCAGCAGTCCACAACCCAATGAGCAGTTCTTC.

This rearrangement joins TRBV7-9 to TRBJ1-2; 7 bases are shared with TRBD1. The CDR3 is 16 amino acids. Trimming took 5 bases from V and 3 from J; bases not matched to a gene: 12. Germline V gene lookup returns CDR1 SEHNR and CDR2 FQNEAQ (reference sequence). The CDR3, as DNA: TGTGCCAGCAGCAGAACAGGGGATCGGGTAGACTATGGCTACACCTTC. Translated: CASSRTGDRVDYGYTF.

This clone was observed a single time. CDR3 coding DNA: TGCAGCGTCCTAAAATCGGGGGTAAGAGGGGTGGCTTTCTTT. This sequence encodes CSVLKSGVRGVAFF. V usage is TRBV29-1 and J usage is TRBJ1-1, with a possible D match to TRBD1 (5 bases). The germline V and J ends were trimmed by 6 bases and 11 bases, with 25 bases remaining between them. Germline CDR1 reads SQVTM; CDR2 reads ANQGSEA. There are 14 residues in the CDR3. Filled out from reference TRBV29-1 and TRBJ1-1, the complete variable domain reads SAVISQKPSRDICQRGTSLTIQCQVDSQVTMMFWYRQQPGQSLTLIATANQGSEATYESGFVIDKFPISRPNLTFSTLTVSNMSPEDSSIYLCSVLKSGVRGVAFFGQGTRLTVV.

The chain joins TRBV9 to TRBJ2-7; 9 bases are a match to TRBD1. V lost 5 bases, J lost 7 bases, and 7 bases stayed unmatched. The length of the CDR3 is 13 residues. Germline V gene data show CDR1 as SGDLS and CDR2 as YYNGEE. The CDR3 loop is CASRSGQGREQYF. The DNA for the CDR3 is TGTGCCAGCAGATCGGGACAGGGTAGAGAGCAGTACTTC. Filled out from reference TRBV9 and TRBJ2-7, the complete variable domain reads DSGVTQTPKHLITATGQRVTLRCSPRSGDLSVYWYQQSLDQGLQFLIQYYNGEERAKGNILERFSAQQFPDLHSELNLSSLELGDSALYFCASRSGQGREQYFGPGTRLTVT.

This clone was recorded only once. This chain connects TRBV7-3 to TRBJ1-2; TRBD1 might be the D (6 bases). The germline gives CDR1 SGHTA, CDR2 FQGTGA. V shed 5 bases and J shed 8 bases, with 15 bases lying between them. The CDR3 loop spans 13 amino acids. The CDR3 bases are TGTGCCAGCAGCGGCCGGCAGGGGACGGGCTACACCTTC. This sequence encodes CASSGRQGTGYTF.

The rearrangement links TRBV28 to TRBJ2-7, with 8 bases identical to TRBD2. After removal of 6 bases from V and 3 bases from J, the junction contained 10 bases not matched to a gene. Germline V gene lookup returns CDR1 MDHEN and CDR2 SYDVKM. CDR3 size: 15 residues. The DNA for the CDR3 is TGTGCCAGCAGGCTCCCGGGACTAGGGATCTACGAGCAGTACTTC. Translation gives CASRLPGLGIYEQYF.